The 29 T cell receptor beta chains below come from one sample, sequenced in a study of T cell responses to AZD1222 COVID-19 vaccine. TCRdb keeps only in-frame clones here, not all; method: immunoSEQ multiplex PCR. The repertoire consists of roughly 42,000 clones, with about 88% occurring once and the leading ten covering roughly 29%. The source material was peripheral blood, sampled 28 days after the second dose of the MenACWY control vaccine. All receptors derive from an adult who received the MenACWY meningococcal vaccine as a control.

The rearrangement links TRBV27 to TRBJ1-6, with 8 bases that match TRBD1. The CDR3 spans 16 residues. Germline values: CDR1 MNHEY, CDR2 SMNVEV (reference sequence). J lost 7 bases, V lost 4 bases, and 9 bases had no gene match. CDR3 residues: CASSSWEGTGNSPLHF. CDR3 nucleotides: TGTGCCAGCAGTTCCTGGGAGGGGACAGGCAATTCACCCCTCCACTTT.

The rearrangement joins TRBV19 to TRBJ1-5; 7 nucleotides align to TRBD1. CDR3 size: 14 residues. Germline loops: CDR1 LNHDA, CDR2 SQIVND (reference sequence). Trimming took 4 bases from V and 7 from J; bases not matched to a gene: 7. The CDR3 bases are TGTGCCAGTAGTAGGGACAGCTACAGACAGCCCCAGCATTTT. Translating gives CASSRDSYRQPQHF. The full variable domain, with the rest looked up from reference TRBV19 and TRBJ1-5, is DGGITQSPKYLFRKEGQNVTLSCEQNLNHDAMYWYRQDPGQGLRLIYYSQIVNDFQKGDIAEGYSVSREKKESFPLTVTSAQKNPTAFYLCASSRDSYRQPQHFGDGTRLSIL.

This clone was seen just once. The chain has TRBV27 and TRBJ2-3; D unresolved. The CDR3 has 14 residues. Trimming took 7 bases from V and 2 from J, leaving 13 bases between them. CDR1 is MNHEY and CDR2 is SMNVEV in the germline V gene (reference sequence). CDR3 region: CASKFERLTDTQYF. DNA of the CDR3: TGTGCCAGCAAGTTTGAGAGACTCACAGATACGCAGTATTTT.

The CDR3 loop reads CASSGTGTSGSKTQYF. CDR3 DNA: TGTGCCAGTAGTGGGACCGGGACTAGCGGGAGCAAGACCCAGTACTTC. V gene TRBV19 combines with J gene TRBJ2-5; 14 nucleotides match TRBD2. CDR1 and CDR2 from the germline V gene are LNHDA and SQIVND (reference sequence). With V trimmed by 5 bases and J by 6 bases, 8 bases remained unmatched. The CDR3 loop spans 16 amino acids.

The chain uses TRBV7-8 and TRBJ2-7, with D possibly being TRBD1 (6 bases). Germline V lookup: CDR1 SGHVS, CDR2 FQNEAQ. With 3 bases removed from V and 3 bases from J, the gap between germline ends came to 15 bases. The CDR3 is made up of 15 amino acids. CDR3 nucleotides: TGTGCCAGCAGCTTTTGGCAGGGGAGTGTCTACGAGCAGTACTTC. Translated, it gives CASSFWQGSVYEQYF.

The J gene is TRBJ2-7, the V gene TRBV11-2; maybe TRBD2 (5 bases). V lost 5 bases to trimming and J lost 3 bases, with 11 bases between them. The CDR3 has 13 residues. The germline V gene encodes CDR1 SGHAT and CDR2 FQNNGV. CDR3 loop: CASSHASHYEQYF. The CDR3 DNA reads as TGTGCCAGCAGCCACGCTAGCCACTACGAGCAGTACTTC.

The chain couples TRBV5-6 to TRBJ2-5; 14 nucleotides line up with TRBD2. The J segment lost 3 bases and the V segment lost 4 bases, leaving 2 bases of the junction unmatched. The CDR3 is made up of 15 amino acids. Germline assignment: CDR1 SGHDT and CDR2 YYEEEE. Here the CDR3 reads CASSQGLAGEETQYF. Written as DNA, the CDR3 is TGTGCCAGCAGCCAGGGACTAGCGGGAGAAGAGACCCAGTACTTC.

V usage is TRBV12-3 or TRBV12-4 and J usage is TRBJ2-5, with D perhaps TRBD1 or TRBD2 (5 bases each). V lost 6 bases and J 6 bases, leaving 11 bases between the germline ends. The CDR3 contains 12 residues. The CDR3 coding sequence is TGTGCCAGCAGCCCGTCGGGGCAGACCCAGTACTTC. It specifies CASSPSGQTQYF.

This clone was detected a few times. This sequence joins TRBV11-1 and TRBJ2-7; TRBD1 agrees at 7 bases. Unmatched junction bases numbered 6, after V lost 3 bases and J lost 4 bases. This CDR3 is built from 14 residues. Germline CDR1 SGHAT, CDR2 FQDESV (reference sequence). This CDR3 is CASSLERGLYEQYF. CDR3 DNA sequence: TGTGCCAGCAGCTTGGAGAGGGGGCTTTACGAGCAGTACTTC.

V and J are TRBV6-6 and TRBJ2-3, with TRBD1 matching over 7 bases. The CDR3 covers 14 residues. Per germline, CDR1 MNHNY and CDR2 SVGAGI (reference sequence). Trimming took 6 bases from V and 3 from J; bases not matched to a gene: 6. The CDR3 protein is CASSRARGTDTQYF. The CDR3 DNA reads as TGTGCCAGCAGCCGGGCCAGGGGGACAGATACGCAGTATTTT.

J is TRBJ2-3 and V is TRBV4-1; no definite D call. V was cut by 3 bases and J by 6 bases, with 4 bases left in between. The CDR3 is made up of 11 amino acids. Germline CDR1 MGHRA, CDR2 YSYEKL. Here the CDR3 DNA reads TGCGCCAGCAGCCAGGTGGATACGCAGTATTTT. It translates to CASSQVDTQYF.

This clone is a singleton in its sample. The V call is TRBV30, the J call TRBJ1-1, with TRBD1 matching 8 bases. The CDR3 runs to 15 residues. Germline V lookup: CDR1 GTSNPN, CDR2 SVGIG (reference sequence). The V gene end was trimmed by 0 bases and the J gene end by 5 bases; junction bases not matched to a gene: 8. Here the CDR3 reads CAWSVGWTGSTEAFF. The CDR3 DNA follows: TGTGCCTGGAGTGTTGGCTGGACAGGGAGTACTGAAGCTTTCTTT.

This clone has a single count. The chain joins TRBV18 to TRBJ2-7, with a possible D match to TRBD1 (6 bases). CDR1 KGHSH and CDR2 LQKENI come from the germline V gene. V gave up 6 bases and J gave up 3 bases, with 21 bases separating them. CDR3 length equals 16 residues. The CDR3 DNA follows: TGTGCCAGCTCTCGGAGACAGGCCGACGTAGACTACGAGCAGTACTTC. Protein: CASSRRQADVDYEQYF.

The chain combines TRBV12-5 with TRBJ2-1; possibly TRBD1 for D (6 bases). V dropped 7 bases and J dropped 9 bases, with 16 bases sitting between them. The CDR3 consists of 13 residues. Germline CDR1 reads LGHNT; CDR2 reads FRNRAP. The CDR3 protein is CASASQGIGEQFF. In DNA form, the CDR3 reads TGTGCTAGTGCCTCTCAGGGGATAGGTGAGCAGTTCTTC.

The genes are TRBV7-9 and TRBJ2-3; 7 nucleotides agree with TRBD1. Germline CDR1 reads SEHNR; CDR2 reads FQNEAQ (reference sequence). V lost 4 bases to trimming and J lost 8 bases; unmatched junction nucleotides: 6. This CDR3 has 13 residues. CDR3 residues: CASSYVGQSTQYF. The CDR3 nucleotides read TGTGCCAGCAGCTATGTGGGACAGAGTACGCAGTATTTT.

DNA for the CDR3: TGTGCCGCCACCGGAGGGAGTGAGCAGTTCTTC. Translated, it gives CAATGGSEQFF. The J gene is TRBJ2-1, the V gene TRBV7-9; TRBD2 might be the D (6 bases). The CDR3 spans 11 residues. Trimming pared 11 bases from V and 9 bases from J, leaving 14 bases between. Germline-derived CDR1 and CDR2 are SEHNR and FQNEAQ (reference sequence).

The chain links TRBV4-1 to TRBJ2-7; D uncertain. V shed 2 bases and J shed 2 bases, with 16 bases lying between them. CDR1 and CDR2 (germline): MGHRA, YSYEKL. The CDR3 length is 16 residues. CDR3 DNA sequence: TGCGCCAGCAGCCAAAAGGACCTTCCTGGGACCTACGAGCAGTACTTC. Translating gives CASSQKDLPGTYEQYF.

The CDR3 DNA follows: TGTGCCAGCAGCCCAGCCCCGAACGGAGAGCAGTTCTTC. As protein: CASSPAPNGEQFF. This chain connects TRBV6-5 to TRBJ2-1; D call uncertain. The germline V gene has CDR1 MNHEY and CDR2 SVGAGI. V lost 6 bases to trimming and J lost 10 bases, with 16 bases between them. The CDR3 contains 13 residues.

The chain uses TRBV2 and TRBJ1-1; D might be TRBD1 (6 bases). The CDR3 runs to 14 residues. V shed 2 bases and J shed 5 bases, with 12 bases lying between them. CDR1 is SNHLY, CDR2 FYNNEI, per germline. CDR3 region: CASSERGTGTEAFF. The CDR3, as DNA: TGTGCCAGCAGTGAAAGGGGGACCGGGACTGAAGCTTTCTTT.

This sequence joins TRBV10-3 and TRBJ2-1; TRBD1 aligns across 11 bases. The germline CDR1 and CDR2 sequences are ENHRY and SYGVKD. V shed 0 bases, J shed 4 bases, and the junction held 2 bases outside the gene matches. The CDR3 is 16 residues long. The CDR3 sequence: CAISESGTGGYNEQFF. The CDR3 bases are TGTGCCATCAGTGAGTCGGGGACAGGGGGTTACAATGAGCAGTTCTTC.

The chain combines TRBV10-3 with TRBJ1-4; no firm D call. The CDR3 consists of 14 residues. V lost 4 bases, J lost 4 bases, and 10 bases lay in between. CDR1 and CDR2 from the germline V gene are ENHRY and SYGVKD. The CDR3 reads CAISATAINEKLFF. The DNA for the CDR3 is TGTGCCATCAGTGCTACAGCGATTAATGAAAAACTGTTTTTT.

This clone is a singleton in its sample. CDR3 bases: TGTGCCTGGAGTTCAGCTACTGGTGCACTTTATAATTCACCCCTCCACTTT. Protein product: CAWSSATGALYNSPLHF. The chain links TRBV30 to TRBJ1-6; D is undetermined. Germline V lookup: CDR1 GTSNPN, CDR2 SVGIG (reference sequence). CDR3 length: 17 residues. Trimming shortened V by 2 bases and J by 4 bases, and 18 bases separated the two germline ends.

The chain carries TRBV2 and TRBJ2-5; 13 bases match TRBD2. Germline V gives CDR1 SNHLY, CDR2 FYNNEI. V gave up 7 bases and J gave up 4 bases; unmatched junction bases: 9. The CDR3 runs to 16 residues. The CDR3 bases are TGTGCCAGCACTCGGACTAGCGGGAGAATTGGAGAGACCCAGTACTTC. This codes for CASTRTSGRIGETQYF.

This clone has just a few counts. J is TRBJ2-7 and V is TRBV28; D possibly corresponds to TRBD1 (5 bases). The CDR3 extends over 13 amino acids. V lost 7 bases and J 3 bases, leaving 13 bases between the germline ends. Germline V gene lookup returns CDR1 MDHEN and CDR2 SYDVKM. This CDR3 reads CASIDTGLYEQYF. As DNA, the CDR3 is TGTGCCAGCATTGATACAGGTCTCTACGAGCAGTACTTC.

As DNA, the CDR3 is TGTGCCTGGAGACTAGCGGGAGGATACAATGAGCAGTTCTTC. Its translation is CAWRLAGGYNEQFF. The V gene is TRBV30, the J gene TRBJ2-1; 12 bases match TRBD2. This CDR3 region has 14 residues. The germline V gene encodes CDR1 GTSNPN and CDR2 SVGIG (reference sequence). J was trimmed by 4 bases and V by 3 bases; bases with no gene match: 1.

This clone occurred once. The chain is built from TRBV19 and TRBJ2-3; D might be TRBD2 (7 bases). CDR3 length equals 17 residues. The V gene lost 6 bases and the J gene lost 2 bases, with 21 bases spanning the gap. Germline V gives CDR1 LNHDA, CDR2 SQIVND (reference sequence). The CDR3 DNA sequence: TGTGCCAGTAGGAGGGGGGAGGGCCCGGGAGTCACAGATACGCAGTATTTT. Translating gives CASRRGEGPGVTDTQYF.

The chain uses TRBV3-1 (or the pseudogene TRBV3-2) and TRBJ1-4; D ambiguous. This CDR3 comprises 14 residues. V was shortened by 2 bases and J by 7 bases, with 11 bases between the two germline ends. In germline, CDR1 is LGHDT, CDR2 YNNKEL (reference sequence). This CDR3 reads CASSQKWSGEKLFF. The CDR3 nucleotides read TGTGCCAGCAGCCAAAAGTGGTCTGGTGAAAAACTGTTTTTT.

The chain combines TRBV28 with TRBJ1-5; 9 positions agree with TRBD1. CDR1 and CDR2 (germline): MDHEN, SYDVKM. With 9 bases clipped from V and 3 bases from J, the junction kept 9 bases outside the gene matches. CDR3 length: 15 residues. The CDR3 loop reads CASAGTGSYNQPQHF. For the CDR3, the DNA is TGTGCCAGTGCCGGGACAGGGTCTTACAATCAGCCCCAGCATTTT.

This chain joins TRBV20-1 and TRBJ2-5; D remains unclear. Germline-derived CDR1 and CDR2 are DFQATT and SNEGSKA (reference sequence). This CDR3 region has 11 residues. Deletions cut 3 bases from V and 3 bases from J, with 5 bases between. CDR3 sequence: CSASHKETQYF. For the CDR3, the DNA is TGCAGTGCTAGTCACAAAGAGACCCAGTACTTC.